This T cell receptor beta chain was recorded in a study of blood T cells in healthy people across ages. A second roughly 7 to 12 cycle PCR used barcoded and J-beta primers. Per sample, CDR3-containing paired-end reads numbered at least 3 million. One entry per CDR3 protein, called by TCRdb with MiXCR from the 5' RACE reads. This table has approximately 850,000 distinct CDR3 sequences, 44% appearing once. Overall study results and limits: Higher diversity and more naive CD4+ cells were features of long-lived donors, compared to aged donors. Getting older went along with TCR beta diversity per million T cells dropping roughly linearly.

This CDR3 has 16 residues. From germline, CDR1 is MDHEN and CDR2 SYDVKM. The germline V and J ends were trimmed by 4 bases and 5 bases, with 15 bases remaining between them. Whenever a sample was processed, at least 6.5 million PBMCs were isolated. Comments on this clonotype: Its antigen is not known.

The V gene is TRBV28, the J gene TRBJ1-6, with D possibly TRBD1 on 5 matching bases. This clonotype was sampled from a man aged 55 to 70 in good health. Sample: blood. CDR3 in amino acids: CASSSGTGRNNSPLHF. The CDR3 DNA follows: TGTGCCAGCAGTTCAGGAACGGGACGGAATAATTCACCCCTCCACTTT.